This TCR beta chain comes out of a study of cytomegalovirus exposure and HLA in healthy donors. Study information: In a later analysis, the 120 or so validation repertoires were reported to have used the same platform as the 666 first-cohort repertoires. Study observations and caveats: The TCR clusters that emerged in the first cohort tended, a later analysis found, to co-occur in the roughly 120 validation repertoires. Across donors, most TCRs were seen rarely, yet some public ones were widespread.

With regard to this clone: Its antigen is not identified.

The method was immunoSEQ multiplex PCR; TCRdb's version includes in-frame clones alone and lacks a portion of them. The table lists some 120,000 clones, around nine tenths of them singletons. CDR3 length equals 15 residues. After removal of 0 bases from V and 5 bases from J, the junction contained 5 bases not matched to a gene. Germline CDR1 SGHVS, CDR2 FQNEAQ. This chain connects TRBV7-8 to TRBJ2-5, with 8 nucleotides matching TRBD2. This TCR came from a woman aged 18-30 years in good health and CMV-seronegative. Sequencing was carried out using PBMCs. The CDR3 nucleotides read TGTGCCAGCAGCTTAGCGGGGACTAGATGGGAGACCCAGTACTTC. Translation gives CASSLAGTRWETQYF.